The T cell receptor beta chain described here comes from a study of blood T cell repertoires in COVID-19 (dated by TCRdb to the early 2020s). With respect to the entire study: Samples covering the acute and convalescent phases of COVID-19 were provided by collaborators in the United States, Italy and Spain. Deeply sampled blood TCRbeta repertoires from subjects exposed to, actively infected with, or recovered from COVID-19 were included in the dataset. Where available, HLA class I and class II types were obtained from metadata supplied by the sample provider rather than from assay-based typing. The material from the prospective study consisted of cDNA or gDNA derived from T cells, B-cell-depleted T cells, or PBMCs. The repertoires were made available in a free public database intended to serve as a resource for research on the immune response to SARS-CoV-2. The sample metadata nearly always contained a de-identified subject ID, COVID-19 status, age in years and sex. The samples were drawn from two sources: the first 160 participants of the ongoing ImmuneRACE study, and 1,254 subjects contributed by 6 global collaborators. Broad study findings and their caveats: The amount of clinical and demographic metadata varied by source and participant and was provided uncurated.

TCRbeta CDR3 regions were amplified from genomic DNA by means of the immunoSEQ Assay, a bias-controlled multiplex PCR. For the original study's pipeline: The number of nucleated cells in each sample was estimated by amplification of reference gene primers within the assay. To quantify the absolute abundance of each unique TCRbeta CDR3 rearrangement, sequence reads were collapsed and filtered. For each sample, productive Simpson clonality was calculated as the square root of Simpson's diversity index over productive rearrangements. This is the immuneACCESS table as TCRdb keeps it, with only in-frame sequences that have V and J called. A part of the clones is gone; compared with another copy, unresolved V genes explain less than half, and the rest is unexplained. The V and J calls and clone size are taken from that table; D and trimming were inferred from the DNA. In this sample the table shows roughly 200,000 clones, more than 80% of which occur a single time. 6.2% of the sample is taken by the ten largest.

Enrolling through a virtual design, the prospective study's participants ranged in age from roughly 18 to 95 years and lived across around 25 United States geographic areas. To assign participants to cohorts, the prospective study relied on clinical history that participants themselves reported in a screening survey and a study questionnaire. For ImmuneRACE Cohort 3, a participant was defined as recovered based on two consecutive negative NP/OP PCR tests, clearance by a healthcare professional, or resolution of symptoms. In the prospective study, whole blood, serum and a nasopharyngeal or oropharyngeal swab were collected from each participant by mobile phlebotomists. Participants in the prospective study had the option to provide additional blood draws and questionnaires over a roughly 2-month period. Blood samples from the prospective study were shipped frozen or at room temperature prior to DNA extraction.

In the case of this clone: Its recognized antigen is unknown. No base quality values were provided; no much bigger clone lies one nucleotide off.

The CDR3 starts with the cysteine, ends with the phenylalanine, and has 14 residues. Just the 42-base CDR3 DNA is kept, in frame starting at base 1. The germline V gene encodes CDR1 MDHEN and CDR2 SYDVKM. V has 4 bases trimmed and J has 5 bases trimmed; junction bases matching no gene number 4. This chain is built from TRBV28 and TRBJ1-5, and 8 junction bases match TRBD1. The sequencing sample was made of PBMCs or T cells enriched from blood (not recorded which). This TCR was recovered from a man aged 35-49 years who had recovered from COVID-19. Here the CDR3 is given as CASSSGQEDQPQHF. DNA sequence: TGTGCCAGCAGTTCGGGACAGGAGGATCAGCCCCAGCATTTT.